The rows below give T cell receptor beta chains drawn from one sample of a study of blood T cells in healthy people across ages. TCRdb independently ran MiXCR on the 5' RACE reads; one entry per CDR3 protein. The sample lists fewer than 1,000,000 distinct CDR3 sequences, less than 60% occurring once. The specimen was blood. Receptors were obtained from a man aged 80 or over in good health. Both conserved end residues are part of each CDR3. D genes are given only for firm matches. Expanded clones get a size class; other rows say once, few or many, or leave the size out.

J,size,D,V,DNA,CDR3
TRBJ2-1,many,TRBD1,TRBV20-1,TGCAGTGCAAGACAGGGCGAGGGCACACGGGGTCGCAATGAGCAGTTCTTC,CSARQGEGTRGRNEQFF
TRBJ2-1,NA,TRBD2,TRBV20-1,TGCAGTGCTAGAGAGACTAGCGGGGGCCTATACAATGAGCAGTTCTTC,CSARETSGGLYNEQFF
TRBJ2-1,few,TRBD2,TRBV5-1,TGCGCCAGCAGCTGGGCAGCGGGGGGGGTCAATGAGCAGTTCTTC,CASSWAAGGVNEQFF
TRBJ2-1,NA,NA,TRBV12-3/TRBV12-4,TGTGCCAGCAGTAGAGAAGGTGTTCGGTTCTTC,CASSREGVRFF
TRBJ2-5,NA,TRBD2,TRBV20-1,TGCAGTGCTGGGGGTAGCGGGATAAATGGAGAGACCCAGTACTTC,CSAGGSGINGETQYF
TRBJ1-6,many,NA,TRBV6-5,TGTGCCAGCAGTTACGATCAGGCTAGCTCCTATAATTCACCCCTCCACTTT,CASSYDQASSYNSPLHF
TRBJ2-7,once,TRBD2,TRBV6-5,TGTGCCAGCAGACCGGGACTAGGGGCCTACAATGAGCAGTACTTC,CASRPGLGAYNEQYF
TRBJ1-5,NA,NA,TRBV14,TGTGCCAGCAGCCGTAGCGGGAGCAATCAGCCCCAGCATTTT,CASSRSGSNQPQHF
TRBJ2-1,NA,NA,TRBV15,TGTGCCACCAGCAGTGGGACAAGAGGAAGGAATGAGCAGTTCTTC,CATSSGTRGRNEQFF
TRBJ2-7,NA,NA,TRBV7-2,TGTGCCAGCAGCCTCAGCTTACAGGGTAACGAGCAGTACTTC,CASSLSLQGNEQYF
TRBJ2-7,few,NA,TRBV9,TGTGCCAGCAGCGTAGCTGATGGGAATTTCTACGAGCAGTACTTC,CASSVADGNFYEQYF
TRBJ2-5,NA,TRBD1,TRBV28,TGTGCCAGCAGTTCCCGGACAGGATGGGAGACCCAGTACTTC,CASSSRTGWETQYF
TRBJ2-3,few,TRBD2,TRBV5-1,TGCGCCAGCAGCTTGGCCCGGAGCAGCGGGAGGCCATACACAGATACGCAGTATTTT,CASSLARSSGRPYTDTQYF
TRBJ2-5,NA,TRBD1,TRBV20-1,TGCAGTGCCACGGGACAGGGTCGCTTTAAGCAGTACTTC,CSATGQGRFKQYF
TRBJ2-7,NA,TRBD2,TRBV28,TGTGCCAGCAGTCCACAGACTAGCGCCACCTCCTACGAGCAGTACTTC,CASSPQTSATSYEQYF
TRBJ2-2,NA,TRBD2,TRBV10-3,TGTGCCATCAGTGCCGCTAGCGGGAGAACCCAGAACACCGGGGAGCTGTTTTTT,CAISAASGRTQNTGELFF
TRBJ2-1,NA,TRBD2,TRBV12-3/TRBV12-4,TGTGCCAGCAGGCCTAGTGGGAGGGCTCGCAATGAGCAGTTCTTC,CASRPSGRARNEQFF
TRBJ2-7,NA,NA,TRBV20-1,TGCAGTGCTAGGCCACCCGGTGGATCCTACGAGCAGTACTTC,CSARPPGGSYEQYF
TRBJ1-5,NA,TRBD1,TRBV6-1,TGTGCCAGCAGTGAAGGACAGGGCGATGGTCAGCCCCAGCATTTT,CASSEGQGDGQPQHF
TRBJ1-2,NA,TRBD1,TRBV27,TGTGCCAACACGCCCCAGGGGGCTAACTATGGCTACACCTTC,CANTPQGANYGYTF
TRBJ1-5,NA,NA,TRBV20-1,TGCAGTGCTAGAGATGGGTTGGATCAGCCCCAGCATTTT,CSARDGLDQPQHF
TRBJ2-1,NA,TRBD2,TRBV7-9,TGTGCCAGCAGCCCGCGACGAGCGGGAGGGCCCGATGAGCAGTTCTTC,CASSPRRAGGPDEQFF
TRBJ1-2,NA,NA,TRBV13,TGTGCCAGCAGCTCCAATGATGCAGCAGATAACTATGGCTACACCTTC,CASSSNDAADNYGYTF
TRBJ2-1,NA,NA,TRBV5-1,TGCGCCAGCAGCGTGGTTGGGCACAATGAGCAGTTCTTC,CASSVVGHNEQFF
TRBJ2-3,few,NA,TRBV20-1,TGCAGTGCTAGAGATCCGTGGGACTCCGGCGACCCAGATACGCAGTATTTT,CSARDPWDSGDPDTQYF
TRBJ2-1,many,TRBD2,TRBV24-1,TGTGCCACCAGTGCTACTAGCGGCCCCTACAATGAGCAGTTCTTC,CATSATSGPYNEQFF
TRBJ2-1,NA,TRBD1,TRBV12-3/TRBV12-4,TGTGCCAGCAGACAACAGGGGACCAATGAGCAGTTCTTC,CASRQQGTNEQFF
TRBJ2-1,NA,NA,TRBV2,TGTGCCACTCAGGGGGGAGCAGGGGCGTTCCATGAGCAGTTCTTC,CATQGGAGAFHEQFF
TRBJ1-1,NA,NA,TRBV20-1,TGCAGTGCTAGAGGGGGGAGGGGTTCTGACACTGAAGCTTTCTTT,CSARGGRGSDTEAFF
TRBJ2-3,NA,TRBD2,TRBV5-6,TGTGCCAGCAGCTCCAAAACTAGCGGGAGGGCCATAAGCACAGATACGCAGTATTTT,CASSSKTSGRAISTDTQYF
TRBJ2-3,NA,TRBD2,TRBV6-2/TRBV6-3,TGTGCCAGCAGTACCCTGCGGGGGAGCACAGATACGCAGTATTTT,CASSTLRGSTDTQYF
TRBJ1-1,NA,NA,TRBV18,TGTGCCACCGGCCAGTTTGGTATGAACACTGAAGCTTTCTTT,CATGQFGMNTEAFF